This TCR beta chain is drawn from a study of cytomegalovirus exposure and HLA in healthy donors. V lost 5 bases and J 4 bases, leaving 14 bases between the germline ends. Germline assignment: CDR1 MDHEN and CDR2 SYDVKM. CDR3 length: 14 residues. PCR was performed using 60 Vbeta and 13 Jbeta primers. Using immunoSEQ multiplex PCR, the repertoire was profiled, and TCRdb retains in-frame clones only, with some absent. Counted here are around 230,000 clones, nearly 80% occurring once; the ten biggest clones make up less than 2%. Concerning this clone: Its antigen is still unknown.

Among the donors, all were healthy bone marrow donors. Study-level findings and limits: The study listed some 160 cytomegalovirus-associated TCR beta chains. Presence/absence analyses assumed roughly uniform sequencing depth across donors, which may not hold. As was reported, the classifier diagnosed cytomegalovirus status with high specificity and sensitivity.

The origin of this receptor is a male donor in good health and CMV-seronegative. Sequenced: PBMCs. This chain links TRBV28 with TRBJ1-2, with D possibly being TRBD1 (5 bases). In nucleotides, the CDR3 is TGTGCCAGCAGTGGGGGGGAAGAGGGCTATGGCTACACCTTC. This codes for CASSGGEEGYGYTF.